The T cell receptor (beta chain) under discussion was sequenced for a study of CD8 T cells in Susac syndrome. General study findings and limits: The authors acknowledged that their TCR sequencing and HLA analysis involved a relatively small number of individuals.

Patients with stable or active relapsing-remitting disease, all of them treatment-naive, made up the multiple sclerosis controls. The TEMRA cells underwent FACS enrichment, while the CD8+ and CD4+ T cells underwent negative isolation. Random-hexamer reverse transcription was applied to roughly 0.5 to 1 ug RNA. immunoSEQ multiplex PCR amplified TCR beta CDR3 across 54 Vbeta, 13 Jbeta. TCRdb passed the immunoSEQ multiplex PCR reads through MiXCR, listing each CDR3 protein once. The sample yields roughly 150,000 distinct CDR3 sequences, about 95% seen once. The CDR3 runs to 15 residues. Trimming shortened V by 7 bases and J by 3 bases, and 18 bases separated the two germline ends. CDR1 is SGDLS and CDR2 is YYNGEE in the germline V gene. On this clonotype: No antigen is known for it.

V usage is TRBV9 and J usage is TRBJ2-3; D assignment may be TRBD1 or TRBD2 (6 bases each). This TCR came from a human donor with multiple sclerosis. The sequenced sample was CD8+ T cells from PBMCs. CDR3 loop: CASGAFGGPTDTQYF. The DNA of the CDR3 is TGTGCCAGCGGAGCTTTCGGGGGCCCGACAGATACGCAGTATTTT. Complete variable domain (other parts from reference TRBV9 and TRBJ2-3): DSGVTQTPKHLITATGQRVTLRCSPRSGDLSVYWYQQSLDQGLQFLIQYYNGEERAKGNILERFSAQQFPDLHSELNLSSLELGDSALYFCASGAFGGPTDTQYFGPGTRLTVL.